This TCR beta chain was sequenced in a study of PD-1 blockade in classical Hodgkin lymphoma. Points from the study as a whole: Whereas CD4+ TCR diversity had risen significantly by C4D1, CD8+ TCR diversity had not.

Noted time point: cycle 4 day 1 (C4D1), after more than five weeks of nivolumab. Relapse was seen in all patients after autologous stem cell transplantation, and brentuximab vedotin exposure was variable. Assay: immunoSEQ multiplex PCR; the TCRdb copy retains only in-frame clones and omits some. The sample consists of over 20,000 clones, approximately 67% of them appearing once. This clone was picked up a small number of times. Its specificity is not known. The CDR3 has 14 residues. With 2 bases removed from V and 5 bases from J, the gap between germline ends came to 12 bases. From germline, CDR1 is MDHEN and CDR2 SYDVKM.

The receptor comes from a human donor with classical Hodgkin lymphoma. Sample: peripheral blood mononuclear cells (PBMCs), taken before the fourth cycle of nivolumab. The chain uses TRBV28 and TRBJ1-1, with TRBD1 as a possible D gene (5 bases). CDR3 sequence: CASSLRQGETEAFF. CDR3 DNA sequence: TGTGCCAGCAGTTTAAGGCAGGGTGAAACTGAAGCTTTCTTT.